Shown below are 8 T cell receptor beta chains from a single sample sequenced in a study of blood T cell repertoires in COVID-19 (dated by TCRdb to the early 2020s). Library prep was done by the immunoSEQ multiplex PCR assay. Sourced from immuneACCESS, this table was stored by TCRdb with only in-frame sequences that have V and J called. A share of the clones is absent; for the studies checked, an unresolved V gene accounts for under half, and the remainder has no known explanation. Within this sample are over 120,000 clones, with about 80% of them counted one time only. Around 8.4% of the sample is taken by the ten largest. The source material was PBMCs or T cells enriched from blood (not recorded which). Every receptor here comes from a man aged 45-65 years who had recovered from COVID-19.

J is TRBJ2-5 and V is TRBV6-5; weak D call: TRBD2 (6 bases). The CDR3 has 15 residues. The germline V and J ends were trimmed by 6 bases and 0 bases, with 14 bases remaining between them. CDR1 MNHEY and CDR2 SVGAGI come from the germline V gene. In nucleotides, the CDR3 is TGTGCCAGCAGGTGGGGTCGGGGGTACCAAGAGACCCAGTACTTC. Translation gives CASRWGRGYQETQYF.

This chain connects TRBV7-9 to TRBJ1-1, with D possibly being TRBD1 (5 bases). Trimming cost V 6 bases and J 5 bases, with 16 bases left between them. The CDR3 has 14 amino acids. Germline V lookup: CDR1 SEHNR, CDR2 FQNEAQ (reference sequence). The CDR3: CASSQMGKGTEAFF. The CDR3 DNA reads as TGTGCCAGCAGTCAAATGGGGAAGGGGACTGAAGCTTTCTTT. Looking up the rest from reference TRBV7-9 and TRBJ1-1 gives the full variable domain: DTGVSQNPRHKITKRGQNVTFRCDPISEHNRLYWYRQTLGQGPEFLTYFQNEAQLEKSRLLSDRFSAERPKGSFSTLEIQRTEQGDSAMYLCASSQMGKGTEAFFGQGTRLTVV.

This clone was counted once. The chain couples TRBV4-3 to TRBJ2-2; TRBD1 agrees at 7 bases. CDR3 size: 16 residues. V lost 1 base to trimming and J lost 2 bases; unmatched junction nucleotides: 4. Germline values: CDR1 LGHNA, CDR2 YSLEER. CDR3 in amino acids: CASSQAGQRNTGELFF. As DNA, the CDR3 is TGCGCCAGCAGCCAAGCGGGACAGAGAAACACCGGGGAGCTGTTTTTT.

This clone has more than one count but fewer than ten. CDR3 region: CATSQTASGYEQYF. Here the CDR3 DNA reads TGTGCCACCTCCCAAACGGCTAGCGGATACGAGCAGTACTTC. V and J are TRBV6-5 and TRBJ2-7, with 7 bases matching TRBD2. CDR1 is MNHEY and CDR2 is SVGAGI in the germline V gene. J was trimmed by 4 bases and V by 10 bases; bases with no gene match: 13. The length of the CDR3 is 14 residues.

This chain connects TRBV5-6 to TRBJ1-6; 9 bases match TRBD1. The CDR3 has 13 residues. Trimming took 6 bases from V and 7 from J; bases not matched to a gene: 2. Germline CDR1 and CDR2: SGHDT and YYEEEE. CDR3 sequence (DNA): TGTGCCAGCAACGGACAGGGGAATTCACCCCTCCACTTT. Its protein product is CASNGQGNSPLHF.

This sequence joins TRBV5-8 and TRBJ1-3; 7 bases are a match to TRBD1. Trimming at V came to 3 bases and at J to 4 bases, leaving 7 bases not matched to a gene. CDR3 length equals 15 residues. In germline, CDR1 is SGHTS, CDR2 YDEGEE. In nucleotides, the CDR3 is TGTGCCAGCAGCTCGGGACAGCGAGGCGGAAACACCATATATTTT. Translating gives CASSSGQRGGNTIYF.

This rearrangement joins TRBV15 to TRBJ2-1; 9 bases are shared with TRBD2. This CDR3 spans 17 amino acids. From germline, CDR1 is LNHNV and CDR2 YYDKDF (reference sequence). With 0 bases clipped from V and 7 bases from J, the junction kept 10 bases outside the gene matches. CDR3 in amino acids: CATSREGGAGGWNEQFF. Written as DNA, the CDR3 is TGTGCCACCAGCAGAGAAGGTGGAGCGGGGGGTTGGAATGAGCAGTTCTTC.

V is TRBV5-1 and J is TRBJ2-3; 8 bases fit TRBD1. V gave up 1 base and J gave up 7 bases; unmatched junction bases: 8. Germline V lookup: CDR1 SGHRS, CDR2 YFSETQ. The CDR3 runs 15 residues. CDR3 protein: CASSLSGQGQNTQYF. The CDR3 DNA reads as TGCGCCAGCAGCTTGTCTGGACAGGGTCAGAATACGCAGTATTTT.